The 5 T cell receptor beta chains below come from one sample, sequenced in a study of blood T cell repertoires in COVID-19. Sequenced by immunoSEQ multiplex PCR; TCRdb stores in-frame clones only, minus some. The sample lists about 180,000 clones; around 85% were seen once. The specimen was peripheral blood. The receptor set was obtained from a man aged 55 to 70 with acute or convalescent COVID-19.

The chain links TRBV30 to TRBJ2-1; 9 bases fit TRBD2. V shed 2 bases, J shed 6 bases, and the junction held 5 bases outside the gene matches. Germline V gives CDR1 GTSNPN, CDR2 SVGIG (reference sequence). The CDR3 contains 14 residues. The CDR3 sequence is CAWSTGLASNEQFF. In DNA, the CDR3 is TGTGCCTGGAGTACCGGACTAGCGTCCAATGAGCAGTTCTTC. Full variable domain (rest looked up from reference TRBV30 and TRBJ2-1): SQTIHQWPATLVQPVGSPLSLECTVEGTSNPNLYWYRQAAGRGLQLLFYSVGIGQISSEVPQNLSASRPQDRQFILSSKKLLLSDSGFYLCAWSTGLASNEQFFGPGTRLTVL.

This clone has only one observation. The chain links TRBV19 to TRBJ1-4; D is perhaps TRBD1 (5 bases). Germline-derived CDR1 and CDR2 are LNHDA and SQIVND (reference sequence). The CDR3 contains 16 residues. V was clipped by 6 bases and J by 5 bases, with 19 bases between them. The CDR3, as DNA: TGTGCCAGTAGCTCCCCGGGGGACCTGGGAAATGAAAAACTGTTTTTT. Encoded protein: CASSSPGDLGNEKLFF. Full variable domain (outside the CDR3, taken from reference TRBV19 and TRBJ1-4): DGGITQSPKYLFRKEGQNVTLSCEQNLNHDAMYWYRQDPGQGLRLIYYSQIVNDFQKGDIAEGYSVSREKKESFPLTVTSAQKNPTAFYLCASSSPGDLGNEKLFFGSGTQLSVL.

The CDR3 sequence: CASSITFRNEKLFF. CDR3 nucleotide sequence: TGTGCCAGTAGTATAACGTTCCGGAATGAAAAACTGTTTTTT. The rearrangement links TRBV19 to TRBJ1-4; D call uncertain. The germline V gene has CDR1 LNHDA and CDR2 SQIVND (reference sequence). Trimming took 2 bases from V and 5 from J, leaving 9 bases between them. The CDR3 is made up of 14 amino acids.

This clone was seen only a few times. The chain is built from TRBV4-2 and TRBJ1-3, with TRBD1 identical over 9 bases. The CDR3 extends over 15 amino acids. Per the germline V gene, CDR1 is LGHNA and CDR2 is YNFKEQ. V trimming: 8 bases; J trimming: 3 bases; junction bases outside the gene matches: 8. The DNA of the CDR3 is TGTGCCAGCGCCCGGGACAGGGTGGATGGAAACACCATATATTTT. This encodes CASARDRVDGNTIYF.

The J gene is TRBJ2-7, the V gene TRBV4-2; D unresolved. The V gene's germline CDR1 is LGHNA and CDR2 YNFKEQ. V lost 0 bases and J 2 bases, leaving 11 bases between the germline ends. The CDR3 extends over 15 amino acids. CDR3 sequence: CASSQEWQATYEQYF. Written as DNA, the CDR3 is TGTGCCAGCAGCCAAGAATGGCAGGCGACCTACGAGCAGTACTTC.